This T cell receptor (beta chain) was identified in a study of blood T cells in healthy people across ages. Study-level points and caveats: Per million T cells, the diversity of TCR beta decreased roughly linearly as age advanced.

This clonotype has only a few counts. Antigen specificity is unknown. Combining a sample-barcoded 5' primer with a J-beta primer mix, a second PCR ran for about 7 to 11 cycles. Each CDR3 protein is one row after TCRdb ran MiXCR on the 5' RACE reads. The sample holds 800,000 or so distinct CDR3 sequences, around 25% seen once. The CDR3 is 16 residues long. V dropped 4 bases and J dropped 4 bases, with 17 bases sitting between them. Germline CDR1 MNHEY, CDR2 SVGEGT. These data also featured in a second study, about T cells of mothers and their children. That paper notes: Over 8 million reads per mother and some 3 million per child were obtained.

Sequencing was done on a sample of blood. V is TRBV6-2 or TRBV6-3 and J is TRBJ1-5; no definite D call. This TCR came from a boy between 10 and 17 years old in good health. As DNA, the CDR3 is TGTGCCAGCAGTTCTAGGACCCCGACGACGAATCAGCCCCAGCATTTT. It specifies CASSSRTPTTNQPQHF.